The clone carrying this T cell receptor (beta chain) has only a few counts. Germline V CDR1 and CDR2: LNHDA, SQIVND (reference sequence). The CDR3 sequence is 13 residues long. V was trimmed by 6 bases and J by 3 bases, leaving 9 bases between them. This sample stems from a study of CD8+ T cells in alopecia areata. Study in general: Treated patients swallowed 5 to 10 mg of oral tofacitinib twice daily. After 6 to 18 months of tofacitinib, follow-up continued 6 months off drug. Severity was scored as percentage of affected scalp area in treated patients.

Indicated treatment: oral pan-JAK inhibitor, 5-10 mg twice daily. RNA was extracted and reverse transcribed into cDNA as the sequencing template. Measured with immunoSEQ multiplex PCR; TCRdb has only the in-frame clones, and not every one. The sample records about 270,000 clones, over 45% being singletons. This TCR derives from a human donor with alopecia areata. This specimen was CD4+ T cells sorted from blood, taken at week 52, from a patient treated with tofacitinib. The chain uses TRBV19 and TRBJ1-5; possibly TRBD1 for D (5 bases). As DNA, the CDR3 is TGTGCCAGTAGCTTGGGGCACAATCAGCCCCAGCATTTT. Translation gives CASSLGHNQPQHF.